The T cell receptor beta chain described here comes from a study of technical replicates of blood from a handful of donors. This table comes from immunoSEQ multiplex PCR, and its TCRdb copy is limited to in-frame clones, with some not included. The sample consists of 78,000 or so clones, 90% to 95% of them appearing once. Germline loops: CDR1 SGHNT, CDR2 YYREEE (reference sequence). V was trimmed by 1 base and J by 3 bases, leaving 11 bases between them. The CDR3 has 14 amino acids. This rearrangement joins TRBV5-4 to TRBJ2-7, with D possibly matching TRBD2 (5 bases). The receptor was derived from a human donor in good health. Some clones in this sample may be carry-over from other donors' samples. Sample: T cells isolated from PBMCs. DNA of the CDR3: TGTGCCAGCAGCTTGTATCCTAGCAACTACGAGCAGTACTTC. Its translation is CASSLYPSNYEQYF.